These T cell receptor beta chains were read from a single sample in a study of CD8 T cells in Susac syndrome. One entry per CDR3 protein results from TCRdb running MiXCR on the immunoSEQ multiplex PCR reads. Found here are approximately 120,000 distinct CDR3 sequences, less than 97% of them singletons; the top ten hold 0.096%. Sequenced material: CD4+ T cells from PBMCs. Receptor source: a human donor in good health. CDR3s include the opening cysteine and the closing phenylalanine or tryptophan. The D gene is left open where the match is weak. Rows may omit the clone size; those that give it use once, few, many or a size class.

j_call: TRBJ2-1; clone_size: NA; d_call: NA; v_call: TRBV5-1; cdr3_aa: CASSLTPGGYNEQFF; cdr3_nt: TGCGCCAGCAGCTTGACACCCGGGGGCTACAATGAGCAGTTCTTC
j_call: TRBJ2-4; clone_size: NA; d_call: NA; v_call: TRBV20-1; cdr3_aa: CSAAREGTTAKNIQYF; cdr3_nt: TGCAGTGCCGCTAGAGAGGGTACAACAGCCAAAAACATTCAGTACTTC
j_call: TRBJ2-6; clone_size: NA; d_call: NA; v_call: TRBV28; cdr3_aa: CATPGEPGANVLTF; cdr3_nt: TGTGCCACCCCCGGGGAACCTGGGGCCAACGTCCTGACTTTC
j_call: TRBJ2-7; clone_size: once; d_call: NA; v_call: TRBV7-7; cdr3_aa: CASSSRRAYEQYF; cdr3_nt: TGTGCTAGCAGCTCCCGGAGGGCCTACGAGCAGTACTTC
j_call: TRBJ1-5; clone_size: NA; d_call: NA; v_call: TRBV3-1; cdr3_aa: CASSQGAAIGNQPQHF; cdr3_nt: TGTGCCAGCAGCCAAGGGGCAGCCATCGGCAATCAGCCCCAGCATTTT
j_call: TRBJ1-2; clone_size: NA; d_call: NA; v_call: TRBV3-1; cdr3_aa: CASSQGWGSLYGYTF; cdr3_nt: TGTGCCAGCAGCCAAGGCTGGGGCAGCCTATATGGCTACACCTTC
j_call: TRBJ2-7; clone_size: NA; d_call: NA; v_call: TRBV3-1; cdr3_aa: CASSQVSEYYEQYF; cdr3_nt: TGTGCCAGCAGCCAAGTGTCGGAGTACTACGAGCAGTACTTC
j_call: TRBJ2-6; clone_size: NA; d_call: NA; v_call: TRBV4-1; cdr3_aa: CASTTGHLSSGANVLTF; cdr3_nt: TGCGCCAGCACCACGGGACACCTCAGCTCTGGGGCCAACGTCCTGACTTTC
j_call: TRBJ2-7; clone_size: NA; d_call: TRBD2; v_call: TRBV7-3; cdr3_aa: CASSLSSGSREQYF; cdr3_nt: TGTGCCAGCAGCTTAAGTAGCGGGAGTCGCGAGCAGTACTTC
j_call: TRBJ2-3; clone_size: NA; d_call: TRBD2; v_call: TRBV19; cdr3_aa: CASSTGSSGGDTQYF; cdr3_nt: TGTGCCAGTAGTACCGGGTCCAGCGGGGGAGATACGCAGTATTTT
j_call: TRBJ1-4; clone_size: NA; d_call: TRBD1; v_call: TRBV27; cdr3_aa: CASSTQTGGGRGKLFF; cdr3_nt: TGTGCCAGCAGTACCCAGACAGGGGGCGGTCGTGGAAAACTGTTTTTT
j_call: TRBJ1-5; clone_size: NA; d_call: NA; v_call: TRBV7-2; cdr3_aa: CASQTAQSGPQHF; cdr3_nt: TGTGCCAGCCAAACAGCTCAAAGCGGACCCCAGCATTTT
j_call: TRBJ2-1; clone_size: NA; d_call: NA; v_call: TRBV3-1; cdr3_aa: CASSQGSPGVGEQFF; cdr3_nt: TGTGCCAGCAGCCAAGGGTCTCCGGGGGTGGGTGAGCAGTTCTTC
j_call: TRBJ2-6; clone_size: NA; d_call: NA; v_call: TRBV11-2; cdr3_aa: CASSLLPTGANVLTF; cdr3_nt: TGTGCCAGCAGCTTACTTCCCACTGGGGCCAACGTCCTGACTTTC
j_call: TRBJ2-2; clone_size: once; d_call: NA; v_call: TRBV5-1; cdr3_aa: CASSLDPGELFF; cdr3_nt: TGCGCCAGCAGCTTGGACCCCGGGGAGCTGTTTTTT
j_call: TRBJ2-7; clone_size: NA; d_call: TRBD1; v_call: TRBV3-1; cdr3_aa: CASSHRDRPLYEQYF; cdr3_nt: TGTGCCAGCAGCCACCGGGACAGGCCTCTTTACGAGCAGTACTTC
j_call: TRBJ2-1; clone_size: NA; d_call: TRBD2; v_call: TRBV29-1; cdr3_aa: CSVATSGSSYNEQFF; cdr3_nt: TGCAGCGTCGCCACTAGCGGGAGCTCCTACAATGAGCAGTTCTTC
j_call: TRBJ1-5; clone_size: NA; d_call: NA; v_call: TRBV7-9; cdr3_aa: CASSLPARLPPQHF; cdr3_nt: TGTGCCAGCAGCTTACCGGCCAGGCTGCCGCCCCAGCATTTT
j_call: TRBJ1-2; clone_size: NA; d_call: TRBD1; v_call: TRBV29-1; cdr3_aa: CSVEARQGGLNYGYTF; cdr3_nt: TGCAGCGTTGAAGCCCGACAGGGGGGGCTTAACTATGGCTACACCTTC
j_call: TRBJ2-1; clone_size: NA; d_call: NA; v_call: TRBV3-1; cdr3_aa: CASSQVAEIFYNEQFF; cdr3_nt: TGTGCCAGCAGCCAAGTAGCGGAGATATTCTACAATGAGCAGTTCTTC
j_call: TRBJ1-5; clone_size: NA; d_call: NA; v_call: TRBV12-3/TRBV12-4; cdr3_aa: CASSYGGQGNQPQHF; cdr3_nt: TGTGCCAGCAGTTATGGTGGGCAGGGCAATCAGCCCCAGCATTTT
j_call: TRBJ1-2; clone_size: NA; d_call: NA; v_call: TRBV3-1; cdr3_aa: CASSQDTIGYYGYTF; cdr3_nt: TGTGCCAGCAGCCAAGATACGATCGGGTACTATGGCTACACCTTC
j_call: TRBJ2-3; clone_size: NA; d_call: NA; v_call: TRBV27; cdr3_aa: CASSRPSTDTQYF; cdr3_nt: TGTGCCAGCAGCCGGCCTAGCACAGATACGCAGTATTTT
j_call: TRBJ1-5; clone_size: once; d_call: NA; v_call: TRBV19; cdr3_aa: CASSIRGNQPQHF; cdr3_nt: TGTGCCAGTAGTATCCGGGGGAATCAGCCCCAGCATTTT
j_call: TRBJ1-1; clone_size: NA; d_call: NA; v_call: TRBV29-1; cdr3_aa: CSVDQTAKGAFF; cdr3_nt: TGCAGCGTTGATCAGACGGCCAAAGGGGCTTTCTTT
j_call: TRBJ2-7; clone_size: NA; d_call: TRBD1; v_call: TRBV18; cdr3_aa: CASSPGTGGYYEQYF; cdr3_nt: TGTGCCAGCTCACCAGGGACAGGGGGCTACTACGAGCAGTACTTC
j_call: TRBJ2-1; clone_size: NA; d_call: TRBD1; v_call: TRBV24-1; cdr3_aa: CATSAAKGTAQFF; cdr3_nt: TGTGCCACCAGTGCCGCCAAAGGGACAGCACAGTTCTTC
j_call: TRBJ1-5; clone_size: NA; d_call: NA; v_call: TRBV9; cdr3_aa: CASSVGLDNQPQHF; cdr3_nt: TGTGCCAGCAGCGTGGGGCTAGACAATCAGCCCCAGCATTTT
j_call: TRBJ2-3; clone_size: NA; d_call: TRBD2; v_call: TRBV20-1; cdr3_aa: CSARDRLAGTAGAQYF; cdr3_nt: TGCAGTGCTAGAGATCGACTAGCGGGGACCGCCGGAGCGCAGTATTTT
j_call: TRBJ1-1; clone_size: NA; d_call: TRBD1; v_call: TRBV30; cdr3_aa: CAWSVSAGGAFF; cdr3_nt: TGTGCCTGGAGTGTTTCGGCAGGGGGTGCTTTCTTT
j_call: TRBJ1-1; clone_size: NA; d_call: NA; v_call: TRBV29-1; cdr3_aa: CSVVPVTGYNTEAFF; cdr3_nt: TGCAGCGTTGTCCCCGTAACAGGGTATAACACTGAAGCTTTCTTT
j_call: TRBJ1-1; clone_size: NA; d_call: TRBD1; v_call: TRBV6-1; cdr3_aa: CASRVTGGIQNTEAFF; cdr3_nt: TGTGCCAGCAGAGTGACAGGGGGCATCCAGAACACTGAAGCTTTCTTT
j_call: TRBJ2-7; clone_size: NA; d_call: TRBD2; v_call: TRBV6-2/TRBV6-3; cdr3_aa: CASSYGSSGSLYEQYF; cdr3_nt: TGTGCCAGCAGTTACGGGTCTAGCGGGAGTCTCTACGAGCAGTACTTC
j_call: TRBJ2-6; clone_size: once; d_call: NA; v_call: TRBV12-3/TRBV12-4; cdr3_aa: CASSAARRSNNSGANVLTF; cdr3_nt: TGTGCCAGCAGTGCTGCCCGTAGGTCTAACAACTCTGGGGCCAACGTCCTGACTTTC
j_call: TRBJ2-7; clone_size: NA; d_call: TRBD1; v_call: TRBV12-3/TRBV12-4; cdr3_aa: CASSPGQASSYEQYF; cdr3_nt: TGTGCCAGCAGCCCGGGACAGGCCTCCTCCTACGAGCAGTACTTC
j_call: TRBJ2-5; clone_size: once; d_call: NA; v_call: TRBV2; cdr3_aa: CASSESGETQYF; cdr3_nt: TGTGCCAGCAGTGAGTCGGGGGAGACCCAGTACTTC
j_call: TRBJ1-2; clone_size: NA; d_call: NA; v_call: TRBV7-2; cdr3_aa: CASSLSGQNYGYTF; cdr3_nt: TGTGCCAGCAGCTTATCTGGACAGAACTATGGCTACACCTTC
j_call: TRBJ1-1; clone_size: NA; d_call: NA; v_call: TRBV6-5; cdr3_aa: CASSYSTGMGTEAFF; cdr3_nt: TGTGCCAGCAGTTACTCGACGGGAATGGGTACTGAAGCTTTCTTT
j_call: TRBJ2-2; clone_size: once; d_call: TRBD2; v_call: TRBV5-1; cdr3_aa: CASSSGLAHSSNTGELFF; cdr3_nt: TGCGCCAGCAGCTCCGGACTAGCGCATAGTAGCAACACCGGGGAGCTGTTTTTT
j_call: TRBJ2-5; clone_size: NA; d_call: TRBD1; v_call: TRBV6-1; cdr3_aa: CASSVQGQETQYF; cdr3_nt: TGTGCCAGCAGTGTACAGGGGCAAGAGACCCAGTACTTC
j_call: TRBJ1-2; clone_size: NA; d_call: NA; v_call: TRBV7-9; cdr3_aa: CASSLRNDNYGYTF; cdr3_nt: TGTGCCAGCAGCTTAAGGAACGATAACTATGGCTACACCTTC
j_call: TRBJ2-5; clone_size: NA; d_call: NA; v_call: TRBV19; cdr3_aa: CASSNGLQGSQYF; cdr3_nt: TGTGCCAGTAGTAACGGACTCCAGGGTTCCCAGTACTTC
j_call: TRBJ2-7; clone_size: NA; d_call: NA; v_call: TRBV19; cdr3_aa: CATLPPGSYEQYF; cdr3_nt: TGTGCCACCCTTCCCCCAGGGTCCTACGAGCAGTACTTC